This T cell receptor beta chain was sequenced during a study of T cells in Graves' hyperthyroidism and ophthalmopathy. Whole-study results and caveats: Among thyroid clonotypes expanded above 0.001, most also appeared in blood. Model-based prediction identified ophthalmopathy a median around seven months prior to its onset.

The sample holds many counts of this clonotype. The antigen is not known. This CDR3 contains 15 residues. V lost 3 bases, J lost 2 bases, and 13 bases lay in between. Per the germline V gene, CDR1 is MGHRA and CDR2 is YSYEKL. RNA transcripts yielded amplified TCR beta CDR3 regions. An initial round of RT-PCR targeting the TCR CDR3 relied on the HTBI primer set. TCRdb recomputed calls from the multiplex PCR reads with MiXCR, one row per CDR3 protein. The repertoire has roughly 500,000 distinct CDR3 sequences, 35% to 55% of them found once; the top ten carry under 20%. The genes are TRBV4-1 and TRBJ1-1; D is ambiguous. The sample comprised peripheral blood or thyroid tissue (not recorded which). The source of this sequence is an adult woman with Graves' disease, either hyperthyroidism or ophthalmopathy (not recorded which). The CDR3 region is CASSQTRALNTEAFF. The DNA of the CDR3 is TGCGCCAGCAGCCAGACGAGGGCTTTAAACACTGAAGCTTTCTTT.